This T cell receptor (beta chain) derives from a study of T cell responses to AZD1222 COVID-19 vaccine. Points from the study as a whole: Along spike, vaccine-associated CD4 TCRs were found throughout, with dominance at 160-218 and 743-854.

The repertoire was sequenced with immunoSEQ multiplex PCR; TCRdb's copy has only in-frame clones and lacks some. The table includes 100,000 to 150,000 clones, about 89% detected once. About this clone: Its antigen is currently unknown.

J gave up 13 bases and V 6 bases, and 5 bases lay outside the gene matches. The CDR3 covers 12 residues. Germline V CDR1 and CDR2: MNHEY, SMNVEV (reference sequence). The genes are TRBV27 and TRBJ2-1, with 11 bases identical to TRBD2. The sequenced sample was peripheral blood, obtained on day 0 of AZD1222 vaccination. The clonotype was recovered from an adult in good health. CDR3 in DNA: TGTGCCAGCAGGGGACTAGCGGTTACTCAGTTCTTC. This sequence encodes CASRGLAVTQFF.